These 25 T cell receptor beta chains originate from one sample sequenced in a study of T cell responses to AZD1222 COVID-19 vaccine (TCRdb year 2021). Library preparation employed the immunoSEQ multiplex PCR assay. TCRdb stores this immuneACCESS table with in-frame sequences only. Part of the clones is absent; in the studies checked, under half of the shortfall reflects unresolved V genes, and no reason is known for the rest. The sample includes about 180,000 clones, with approximately 86% observed a single time. The top ten hold about 9.9% of the sample. The sample's time point, from its label and the paper: about 28 days (+/-7) after the second vaccine dose. The specimen was peripheral blood, collected 28 days after the second AZD1222 dose. The receptors originated from an adult who received the AZD1222 COVID-19 vaccine.

This chain links TRBV6-5 with TRBJ1-1; D gene ambiguous. The germline V and J ends were trimmed by 6 bases and 1 base, with 9 bases remaining between them. Germline loops: CDR1 MNHEY, CDR2 SVGAGI. This CDR3 comprises 13 residues. The CDR3 region has the DNA TGTGCCAGCAGATTTGCAGGGAACACTGAAGCTTTCTTT. Translating it yields CASRFAGNTEAFF.

The chain is built from TRBV15 and TRBJ1-6, with D possibly being TRBD1 (5 bases). The V gene lost 5 bases and the J gene lost 14 bases, with 13 bases spanning the gap. The CDR3 consists of 12 residues. Germline V CDR1 and CDR2: LNHNV, YYDKDF (reference sequence). The chain's CDR3 is CATSPNEGALHF. The CDR3 nucleotides read TGTGCCACCAGCCCGAACGAAGGGGCCCTCCACTTT.

V and J are TRBV2 and TRBJ2-5; TRBD2 matches at 10 bases. This CDR3 is built from 15 residues. The germline CDR1 and CDR2 sequences are SNHLY and FYNNEI. Trimming removed 5 bases from V and 1 base from J; junction bases left unmatched: 4. Here the CDR3 reads CASSRTSGPQETQYF. CDR3 DNA: TGTGCCAGCAGTCGGACTAGCGGACCCCAAGAGACCCAGTACTTC.

V and J are TRBV6-5 and TRBJ1-4; a weak D match, TRBD1 (5 bases). The CDR3 has 15 residues. V gave up 5 bases and J gave up 0 bases, with 10 bases separating them. The germline gives CDR1 MNHEY, CDR2 SVGAGI. CDR3 sequence: CASSITGATNEKLFF. CDR3 nucleotides: TGTGCCAGCAGTATTACAGGTGCAACTAATGAAAAACTGTTTTTT.

A note on this clone: The sample has other DNA sequences that encode this CDR3 too. The chain recombines TRBV4-1 with TRBJ1-6; D call uncertain. Germline assignment: CDR1 MGHRA and CDR2 YSYEKL. The ends were cut back, 0 bases at V and 0 bases at J, with 6 bases in the middle. The CDR3 contains 16 residues. The CDR3 coding sequence is TGCGCCAGCAGCCAAGAAGGGAGCTCCTATAATTCACCCCTCCACTTT. It encodes CASSQEGSSYNSPLHF.

The chain links TRBV19 to TRBJ2-2, with 9 bases that match TRBD2. V lost 6 bases to trimming and J lost 7 bases; unmatched junction nucleotides: 9. This CDR3 spans 15 amino acids. Germline lookup yields CDR1 LNHDA and CDR2 SQIVND (reference sequence). In nucleotides, the CDR3 is TGTGCCAGTAGCGAGCGGGGGGCCGTATTCGGGGAGCTGTTTTTT. Translating gives CASSERGAVFGELFF.

The chain links TRBV3-1 (or the pseudogene TRBV3-2) to TRBJ1-5, with 8 bases matching TRBD1. CDR3 size: 15 residues. Germline V gives CDR1 LGHDT, CDR2 YNNKEL (reference sequence). The J segment lost 3 bases and the V segment lost 1 base, leaving 2 bases of the junction unmatched. The CDR3 protein is CASSQGTGSNQPQHF. CDR3 in DNA: TGTGCCAGCAGCCAAGGGACAGGGTCCAATCAGCCCCAGCATTTT.

The chain links TRBV12-2 to TRBJ2-3. TRBV12-2 is flagged as a pseudogene. CDR3 length equals 12 residues. Here the CDR3 reads CASREVTDTQYF. The DNA for the CDR3 is TGTGCAAGTCGGGAAGTCACAGATACGCAGTATTTT.

J is TRBJ2-7 and V is TRBV29-1; D gene ambiguous. The CDR3 contains 13 residues. CDR1 and CDR2 (germline): SQVTM, ANQGSEA. The V end was cut by 1 base, the J end by 1 base, with 8 bases between. CDR3 amino acids: CSVEVSYSYEQYF. The CDR3 DNA is TGCAGCGTTGAAGTCTCATATTCCTACGAGCAGTACTTC.

Comments on this clone: This sample also contains other DNA sequences that code for the same CDR3. The J gene is TRBJ1-1, the V gene TRBV19; possible D gene TRBD1, 5 bases. The germline V and J ends were trimmed by 6 bases and 0 bases, with 8 bases remaining between them. Germline CDR1 is LNHDA and CDR2 is SQIVND (reference sequence). CDR3 length: 13 amino acids. DNA of the CDR3: TGTGCCAGTAGCCCACAGGTGAACACTGAAGCTTTCTTT. Translating it yields CASSPQVNTEAFF. Complete variable domain (other parts from reference TRBV19 and TRBJ1-1): DGGITQSPKYLFRKEGQNVTLSCEQNLNHDAMYWYRQDPGQGLRLIYYSQIVNDFQKGDIAEGYSVSREKKESFPLTVTSAQKNPTAFYLCASSPQVNTEAFFGQGTRLTVV.

The CDR3 loop reads CASSFNFRQGRKMNTEAFF. The CDR3 nucleotides read TGTGCCAGCAGTTTCAACTTCAGGCAGGGGCGGAAGATGAACACTGAAGCTTTCTTT. The gene calls are TRBV27 and TRBJ1-1; maybe TRBD1 (6 bases). Germline V gives CDR1 MNHEY, CDR2 SMNVEV (reference sequence). This CDR3 has 19 amino acids. V shed 3 bases and J shed 0 bases, with 23 bases lying between them.

This clone showed up just once. This chain connects TRBV7-9 to TRBJ1-1; 9 bases fit TRBD1. The CDR3 consists of 15 residues. V was clipped by 6 bases and J by 11 bases; unmatched bases: 16. Germline values: CDR1 SEHNR, CDR2 FQNEAQ (reference sequence). The CDR3 DNA reads as TGTGCCAGCAGTTCCCCCGGGACAGGGATGGTAGGCGCTTTCTTT. As protein: CASSSPGTGMVGAFF.

The chain is built from TRBV5-6 and TRBJ2-7; D is perhaps TRBD2 (7 bases). Germline CDR1 is SGHDT and CDR2 is YYEEEE. The CDR3 runs 13 residues. The ends were cut back, 4 bases at V and 6 bases at J, with 14 bases in the middle. The CDR3 spells CASSGGAGSEQYF. In DNA form, the CDR3 reads TGTGCCAGCAGCGGGGGGGCCGGTTCCGAGCAGTACTTC.

The chain couples TRBV19 to TRBJ1-6; D unclear. Trimming removed 7 bases from V and 9 bases from J, with 16 bases in between. Germline loops: CDR1 LNHDA, CDR2 SQIVND (reference sequence). This CDR3 is built from 14 residues. The CDR3 is CASTPTISGSPLHF. CDR3 nucleotide sequence: TGTGCCAGTACCCCGACAATTTCGGGTTCACCCCTCCACTTT.

The CDR3 spells CSAGTSGTQYF. The DNA for the CDR3 is TGCAGCGCTGGGACTAGCGGCACCCAGTACTTC. The V call is TRBV29-1, the J call TRBJ2-7; TRBD2 aligns across 11 bases. The CDR3 is 11 residues long. The germline gives CDR1 SQVTM, CDR2 ANQGSEA. Losses at the gene ends were 7 bases for V and 10 bases for J; bases not matched to a gene: 6.

The chain links TRBV7-2 to TRBJ2-7; either TRBD1 or TRBD2 may fit D (5 bases each). The CDR3 covers 16 residues. V lost 5 bases and J 7 bases, leaving 24 bases between the germline ends. The germline gives CDR1 SGHTA, CDR2 FQGNSA. The CDR3 region has the DNA TGTGCCAGCAGCCAAGTAACCTGGGACCCCCGTTGGGAGCAGTACTTC. Encoded protein: CASSQVTWDPRWEQYF.

In its sample, this clone was seen once. One end of the junction does not line up with germline, which may come from a read error. The DNA for the CDR3 is TGTGCCAGCAGCCCTCAAGAGGCCCAGTACTTC. Amino acid sequence: CASSPQEAQYF. The chain combines TRBV7-9 with TRBJ2-5; the D is unclear. This CDR3 is 11 amino acids long. Germline V gives CDR1 SEHNR, CDR2 FQNEAQ (reference sequence).

The V call is TRBV15, the J call TRBJ1-6, with 9 bases matching TRBD1. Germline CDR1 LNHNV, CDR2 YYDKDF (reference sequence). The CDR3 contains 15 residues. V lost 3 bases, J lost 10 bases, and 7 bases stayed unmatched. DNA for the CDR3: TGTGCCACCAGCAGTGGTGGGACAGGGAAATCACCCCTCCACTTT. Translating gives CATSSGGTGKSPLHF. The entire variable domain, with the rest obtained from reference TRBV15 and TRBJ1-6, is as follows: DAMVIQNPRYQVTQFGKPVTLSCSQTLNHNVMYWYQQKSSQAPKLLFHYYDKDFNNEADTPDNFQSRRPNTSFCFLDIRSPGLGDTAMYLCATSSGGTGKSPLHFGNGTRLTVT.

The genes are TRBV19 and TRBJ2-3, with D unresolved. CDR3 length: 12 residues. Trimming took off 9 bases at V and 2 bases at J, with 9 bases between the two ends. Germline V CDR1 and CDR2: LNHDA, SQIVND (reference sequence). CDR3 coding DNA: TGTGCCAGCTCTGGCTACACAGATACGCAGTATTTT. It specifies CASSGYTDTQYF.

This rearrangement joins TRBV7-8 to TRBJ2-7; D is unresolved. The CDR3 spans 13 residues. Germline-derived CDR1 and CDR2 are SGHVS and FQNEAQ. The germline V and J ends were trimmed by 5 bases and 6 bases, with 14 bases remaining between them. CDR3 in DNA: TGTGCCAGCAGCCCCGGTGGACCCCTCGAGCAGTACTTC. As protein: CASSPGGPLEQYF.

The V and J genes are TRBV29-1 and TRBJ2-1; 8 nucleotides agree with TRBD1. CDR3 size: 15 residues. The V segment lost 4 bases and the J segment 3 bases; nucleotides outside the gene matches: 8. Germline V gene lookup returns CDR1 SQVTM and CDR2 ANQGSEA. In DNA form, the CDR3 reads TGCAGCGTTGTCAGGGGGCTGTTGGACTACAATGAGCAGTTCTTC. Amino acid sequence: CSVVRGLLDYNEQFF.

The chain recombines TRBV2 with TRBJ2-1; 7 nucleotides agree with TRBD1. The CDR3 contains 13 residues. V lost 8 bases, J lost 7 bases, and 8 bases stayed unmatched. Germline loops: CDR1 SNHLY, CDR2 FYNNEI. For the CDR3, the DNA is TGTGCCAGCGCGGCCGGGACAGTGAATGAGCAGTTCTTC. As protein: CASAAGTVNEQFF.

On this clone: At one end, the junction sequence differs from germline, possibly due to a read error. This chain connects TRBV7-7 to TRBJ2-5; 10 nucleotides match TRBD1. From germline, CDR1 is SSHAT and CDR2 FNYEAQ (reference sequence). The CDR3 runs 16 residues. The CDR3 spells CASSLGTGARQETQYF. The CDR3 nucleotides read TGTGCTAGCAGCTTGGGGACAGGGGCGAGGCAAGAGACCCAGTACTTC. Full variable domain (outside the CDR3, taken from reference TRBV7-7 and TRBJ2-5): GAGVSQSPRYKVTKRGQDVTLRCDPISSHATLYWYQQALGQGPEFLTYFNYEAQPDKSGLPSDRFSAERPEGSISTLTIQRTEQRDSAMYRCASSLGTGARQETQYFGPGTRLLVL.

In its sample, this clone was seen many times. V is TRBV6-5 and J is TRBJ2-2, with TRBD1 as a possible D gene (6 bases). The CDR3 contains 13 residues. Deletions cut 7 bases from V and 3 bases from J, with 9 bases between. Germline values: CDR1 MNHEY, CDR2 SVGAGI. CDR3 sequence (DNA): TGTGCCAGCACGACAGGCTACACCGGGGAGCTGTTTTTT. Translated: CASTTGYTGELFF.

The CDR3 bases are TGTGCCAGCAGCTTAGATGGCGCTTCACCCCTCCACTTT. It codes for CASSLDGASPLHF. The chain is built from TRBV7-2 and TRBJ1-6; D is undetermined. V gave up 1 base and J gave up 9 bases, with 7 bases separating them. This CDR3 has 13 residues. Germline V CDR1 and CDR2: SGHTA, FQGNSA. The variable domain in full, completed from reference TRBV7-2 and TRBJ1-6, reads GAGVSQSPSNKVTEKGKDVELRCDPISGHTALYWYRQSLGQGLEFLIYFQGNSAPDKSGLPSDRFSAERTGGSVSTLTIQRTQQEDSAVYLCASSLDGASPLHFGNGTRLTVT.